This T cell receptor (beta chain) was profiled in a study of vaccination effects on CD4 cells after COVID-19. Study-wide findings and caveats: Long after vaccination, the clones induced by infection and by vaccine shrank markedly in size.

As for this clone: Its antigen is undetermined.

It was after approximately 11 days of culture that CD4+ T cells were isolated. Participants got two doses of BNT162b2 or mRNA-1273 vaccine. TCRdb's table, derived via immunoSEQ multiplex PCR, lists solely in-frame clones and lacks some. The repertoire holds about 71,000 clones, less than 85% seen once, with about 2.4% in the top ten. The sequence was obtained from a human donor who received a COVID-19 vaccine. The starting material was CD4+ T cells from PBMCs cultured without peptide, obtained after COVID-19 vaccination.

The CDR3 here is CASSSELQETQYF. In DNA form, the CDR3 reads TGTGCCAGCAGTAGTGAGCTCCAAGAGACCCAGTACTTC. The gene calls are TRBV2 and TRBJ2-5; D ambiguous. With 5 bases removed from V and 1 base from J, the gap between germline ends came to 8 bases. Germline-derived CDR1 and CDR2 are SNHLY and FYNNEI. The CDR3 sequence is 13 residues long.